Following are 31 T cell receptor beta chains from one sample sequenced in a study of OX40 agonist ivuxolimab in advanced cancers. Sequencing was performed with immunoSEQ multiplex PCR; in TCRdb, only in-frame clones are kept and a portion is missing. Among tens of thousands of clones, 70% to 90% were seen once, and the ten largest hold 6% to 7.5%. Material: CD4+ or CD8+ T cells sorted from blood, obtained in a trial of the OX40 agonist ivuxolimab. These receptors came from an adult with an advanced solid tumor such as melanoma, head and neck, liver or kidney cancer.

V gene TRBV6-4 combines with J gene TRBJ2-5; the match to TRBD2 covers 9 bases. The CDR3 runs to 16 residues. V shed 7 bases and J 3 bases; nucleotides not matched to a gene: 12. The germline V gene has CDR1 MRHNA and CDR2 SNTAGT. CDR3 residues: CASIGMLGGREETQYF. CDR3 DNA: TGTGCCAGCATTGGGATGTTGGGCGGGAGGGAAGAGACCCAGTACTTC.

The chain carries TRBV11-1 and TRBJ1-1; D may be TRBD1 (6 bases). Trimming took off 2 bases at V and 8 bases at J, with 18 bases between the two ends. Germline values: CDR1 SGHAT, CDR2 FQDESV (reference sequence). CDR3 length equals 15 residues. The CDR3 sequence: CASSLRSTGRGEAFF. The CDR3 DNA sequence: TGTGCCAGCAGCTTAAGGTCCACAGGGAGAGGGGAAGCTTTCTTT.

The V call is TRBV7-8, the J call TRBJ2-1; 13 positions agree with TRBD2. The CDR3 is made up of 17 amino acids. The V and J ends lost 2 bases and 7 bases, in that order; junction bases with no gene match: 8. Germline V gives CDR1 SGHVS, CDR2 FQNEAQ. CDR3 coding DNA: TGTGCCAGCAGCTTAAGCCCGACTAGCGGGAGGCAGAATGAGCAGTTCTTC. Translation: CASSLSPTSGRQNEQFF.

The CDR3 reads CASLRAQGPGDTQYF. CDR3 DNA sequence: TGTGCCAGCTTAAGGGCACAGGGGCCAGGAGATACGCAGTATTTT. The chain joins TRBV7-9 to TRBJ2-3, with TRBD1 matching over 7 bases. V was clipped by 8 bases and J by 5 bases; unmatched bases: 13. Germline-derived CDR1 and CDR2 are SEHNR and FQNEAQ (reference sequence). The CDR3 runs to 15 residues.

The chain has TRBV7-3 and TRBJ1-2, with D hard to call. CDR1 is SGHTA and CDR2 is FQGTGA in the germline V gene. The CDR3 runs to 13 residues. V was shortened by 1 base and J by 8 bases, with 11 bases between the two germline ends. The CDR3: CASSLNRREGYTF. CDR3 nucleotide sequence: TGTGCCAGCAGCTTAAACCGGAGGGAAGGCTACACCTTC.

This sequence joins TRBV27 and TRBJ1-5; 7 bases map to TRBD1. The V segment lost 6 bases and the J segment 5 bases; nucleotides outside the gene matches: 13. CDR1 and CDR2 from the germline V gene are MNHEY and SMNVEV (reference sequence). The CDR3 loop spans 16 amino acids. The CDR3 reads CASRRDSSSGDQPQHF. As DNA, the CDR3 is TGTGCCAGCAGAAGGGACAGCTCATCGGGAGATCAGCCCCAGCATTTT.

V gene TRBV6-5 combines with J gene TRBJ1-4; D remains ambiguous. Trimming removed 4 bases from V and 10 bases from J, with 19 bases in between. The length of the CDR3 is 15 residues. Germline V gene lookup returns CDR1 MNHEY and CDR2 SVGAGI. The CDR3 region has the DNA TGTGCCAGCAGTTTTTCCACACCTTTTTATGGAAAACTGTTTTTT. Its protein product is CASSFSTPFYGKLFF.

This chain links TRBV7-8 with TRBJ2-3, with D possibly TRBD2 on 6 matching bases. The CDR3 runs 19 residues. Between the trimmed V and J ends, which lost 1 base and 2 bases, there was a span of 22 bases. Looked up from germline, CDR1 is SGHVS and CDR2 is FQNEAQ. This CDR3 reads CASSLEGGDHSWATDTQYF. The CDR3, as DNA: TGTGCCAGCAGCTTAGAAGGAGGGGATCACTCGTGGGCCACAGATACGCAGTATTTT.

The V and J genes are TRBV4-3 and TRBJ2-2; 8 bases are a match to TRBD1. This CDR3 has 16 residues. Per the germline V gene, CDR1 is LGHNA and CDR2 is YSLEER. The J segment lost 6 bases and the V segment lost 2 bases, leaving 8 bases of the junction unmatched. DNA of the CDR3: TGCGCCAGCAGCCAATTTCAGGGGGCGATTGCCGGGGAGCTGTTTTTT. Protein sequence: CASSQFQGAIAGELFF.

CDR3 DNA sequence: TGCGCCAGCAGCTTGGCCGGGGGGCTGGCTACGTGGGACATTCAGTACTTC. Its translation: CASSLAGGLATWDIQYF. The chain joins TRBV5-1 to TRBJ2-4; D possibly corresponds to TRBD2 (7 bases). The germline gives CDR1 SGHRS, CDR2 YFSETQ. The CDR3 consists of 17 residues. Trimming cost V 0 bases and J 8 bases, with 21 bases left between them. Looking up the rest from reference TRBV5-1 and TRBJ2-4 gives the full variable domain: KAGVTQTPRYLIKTRGQQVTLSCSPISGHRSVSWYQQTPGQGLQFLFEYFSETQRNKGNFPGRFSGRQFSNSRSEMNVSTLELGDSALYLCASSLAGGLATWDIQYFGAGTRLSVL.

The CDR3 nucleotides read TGTGCCAGCAGTATAAGAGGGGACATCTACGAGCAGTACTTC. Its translation: CASSIRGDIYEQYF. The gene calls are TRBV6-1 and TRBJ2-7, with D possibly matching TRBD1 (6 bases). V dropped 5 bases and J dropped 3 bases, with 14 bases sitting between them. CDR3 size: 14 residues. Germline loops: CDR1 MNHNS, CDR2 SASEGT.

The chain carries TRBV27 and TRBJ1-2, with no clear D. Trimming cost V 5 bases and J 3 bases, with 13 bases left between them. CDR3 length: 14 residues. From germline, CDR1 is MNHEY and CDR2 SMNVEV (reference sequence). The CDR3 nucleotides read TGTGCCAGCAGTCCGTGGACGGAAGACTATGGCTACACCTTC. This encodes CASSPWTEDYGYTF.

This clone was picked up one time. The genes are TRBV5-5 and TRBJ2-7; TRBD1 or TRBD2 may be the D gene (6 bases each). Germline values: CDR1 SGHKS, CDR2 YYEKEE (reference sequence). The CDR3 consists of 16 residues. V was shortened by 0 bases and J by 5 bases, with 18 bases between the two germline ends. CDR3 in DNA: TGTGCCAGCAGCTTGGCCGACCCAAGGGGGGCCCACGAGCAGTACTTC. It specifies CASSLADPRGAHEQYF.

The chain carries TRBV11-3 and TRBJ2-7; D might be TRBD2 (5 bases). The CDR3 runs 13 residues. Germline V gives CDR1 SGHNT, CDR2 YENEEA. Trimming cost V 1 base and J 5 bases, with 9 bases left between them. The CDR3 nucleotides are TGTGCCAGCAGCTTAGTTGGAGGACACGAGCAGTACTTC. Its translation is CASSLVGGHEQYF.

The CDR3 region has the DNA TGCGCCAGTGGGGCCGGGCCCTATGGCTACACCTTC. Protein: CASGAGPYGYTF. The gene calls are TRBV10-2 and TRBJ1-2, with D possibly TRBD1 on 5 matching bases. V lost 9 bases, J lost 4 bases, and 12 bases lay in between. The CDR3 covers 12 residues. In germline, CDR1 is WSHSY, CDR2 SAAADI.

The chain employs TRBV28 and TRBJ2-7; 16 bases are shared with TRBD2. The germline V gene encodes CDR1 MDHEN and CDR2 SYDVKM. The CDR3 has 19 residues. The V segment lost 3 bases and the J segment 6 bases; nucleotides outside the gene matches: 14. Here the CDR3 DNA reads TGTGCCAGCAGTTTCTGGTCAGCGGGGACTAGCGGGAGGGCCTCCGAGCAGTACTTC. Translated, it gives CASSFWSAGTSGRASEQYF.

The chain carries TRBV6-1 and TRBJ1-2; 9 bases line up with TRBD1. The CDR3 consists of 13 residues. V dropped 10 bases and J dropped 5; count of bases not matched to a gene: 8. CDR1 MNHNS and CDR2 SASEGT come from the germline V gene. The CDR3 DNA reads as TGTGCCAACTCGGACAGGGGCCCATATGGCTACACCTTC. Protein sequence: CANSDRGPYGYTF.

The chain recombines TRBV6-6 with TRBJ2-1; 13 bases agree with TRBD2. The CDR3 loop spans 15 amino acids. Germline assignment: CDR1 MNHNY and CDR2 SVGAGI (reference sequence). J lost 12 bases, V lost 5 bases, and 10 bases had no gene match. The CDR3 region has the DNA TGTGCCAGCAGTCTACCGGGACTAGCGGGACCGGGGCAGTTCTTC. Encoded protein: CASSLPGLAGPGQFF.

The CDR3 nucleotides read TGTGCCAGCAGTGAAGACGTGGAGAGCTCCTACGAGCAGTACTTC. Protein sequence: CASSEDVESSYEQYF. The V and J genes are TRBV6-1 and TRBJ2-7; no reliable D call. CDR1 is MNHNS and CDR2 is SASEGT in the germline V gene. The CDR3 totals 15 residues. The V end lost 1 base, the J end lost 0 bases, and 10 bases lay between the germline ends.

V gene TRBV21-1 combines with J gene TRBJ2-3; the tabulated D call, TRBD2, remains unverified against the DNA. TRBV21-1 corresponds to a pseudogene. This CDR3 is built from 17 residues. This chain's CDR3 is CASSKIPQREHSDTQYF. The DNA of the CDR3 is TGTGCCAGCAGCAAGATTCCCCAGCGGGAGCACTCGGATACGCAGTATTTT.

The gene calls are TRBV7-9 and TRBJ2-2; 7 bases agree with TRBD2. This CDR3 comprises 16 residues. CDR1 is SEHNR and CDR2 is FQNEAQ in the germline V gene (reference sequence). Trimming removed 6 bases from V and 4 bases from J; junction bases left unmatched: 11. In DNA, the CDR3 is TGTGCCAGCAGTGCACGCGGGAGTTCGAGCACCGGGGAGCTGTTTTTT. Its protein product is CASSARGSSSTGELFF. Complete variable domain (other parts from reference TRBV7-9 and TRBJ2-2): DTGVSQNPRHKITKRGQNVTFRCDPISEHNRLYWYRQTLGQGPEFLTYFQNEAQLEKSRLLSDRFSAERPKGSFSTLEIQRTEQGDSAMYLCASSARGSSSTGELFFGEGSRLTVL.

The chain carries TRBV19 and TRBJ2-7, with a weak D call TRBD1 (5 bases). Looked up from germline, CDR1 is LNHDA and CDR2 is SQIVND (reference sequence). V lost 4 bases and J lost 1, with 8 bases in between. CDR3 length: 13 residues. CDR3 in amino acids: CASSRGRSYEQYF. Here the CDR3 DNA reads TGTGCCAGTAGTAGGGGCAGGTCCTACGAGCAGTACTTC.

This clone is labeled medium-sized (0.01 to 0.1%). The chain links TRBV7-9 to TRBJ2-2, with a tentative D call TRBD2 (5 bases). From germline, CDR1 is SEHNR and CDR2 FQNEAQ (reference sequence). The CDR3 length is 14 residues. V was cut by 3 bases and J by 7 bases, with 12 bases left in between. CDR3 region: CASSFYLGDGELFF. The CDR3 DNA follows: TGTGCCAGCAGCTTTTACCTCGGGGACGGGGAGCTGTTTTTT.

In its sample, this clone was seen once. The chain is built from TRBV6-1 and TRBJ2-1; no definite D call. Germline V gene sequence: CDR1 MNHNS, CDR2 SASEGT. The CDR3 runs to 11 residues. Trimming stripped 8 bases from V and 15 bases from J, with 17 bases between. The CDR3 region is CASGLGRPPFF. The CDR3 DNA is TGTGCCAGCGGGTTGGGAAGACCCCCGTTCTTC.

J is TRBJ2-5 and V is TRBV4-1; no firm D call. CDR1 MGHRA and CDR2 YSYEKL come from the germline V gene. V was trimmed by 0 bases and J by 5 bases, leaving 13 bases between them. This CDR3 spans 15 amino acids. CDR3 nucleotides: TGCGCCAGCAGCCAAGATCGGCGGAAACGGGAGACCCAGTACTTC. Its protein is CASSQDRRKRETQYF.

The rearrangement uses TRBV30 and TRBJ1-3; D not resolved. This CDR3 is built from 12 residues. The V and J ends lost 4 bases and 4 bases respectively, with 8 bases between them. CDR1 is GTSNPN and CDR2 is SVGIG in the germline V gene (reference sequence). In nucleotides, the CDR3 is TGTGCCTGGACAGAATCAGGAAACACCATATATTTT. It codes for CAWTESGNTIYF.

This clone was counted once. DNA of the CDR3: TGTGCCAGCAGTTTACCGGCCGGGGATGAGCAGTTCTTC. Amino acids: CASSLPAGDEQFF. The V gene is TRBV27, the J gene TRBJ2-1; D is perhaps TRBD2 (5 bases). CDR1 is MNHEY and CDR2 is SMNVEV in the germline V gene (reference sequence). Trimming cost V 2 bases and J 8 bases, with 10 bases left between them. This CDR3 contains 13 residues.

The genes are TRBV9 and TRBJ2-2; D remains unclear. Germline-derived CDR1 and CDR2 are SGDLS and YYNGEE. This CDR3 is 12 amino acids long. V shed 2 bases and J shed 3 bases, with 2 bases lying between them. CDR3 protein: CASSVDTGELFF. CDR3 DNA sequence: TGTGCCAGCAGCGTCGACACCGGGGAGCTGTTTTTT.

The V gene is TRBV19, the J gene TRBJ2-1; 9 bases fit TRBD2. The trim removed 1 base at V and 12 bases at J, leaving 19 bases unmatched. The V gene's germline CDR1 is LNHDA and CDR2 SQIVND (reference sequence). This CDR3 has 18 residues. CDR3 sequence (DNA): TGTGCCAGTAGTATAGTGGGGGAGCGGGAGGTTCCCTCAATGAGGCAGTTCTTC. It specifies CASSIVGEREVPSMRQFF. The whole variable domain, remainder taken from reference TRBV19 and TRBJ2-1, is DGGITQSPKYLFRKEGQNVTLSCEQNLNHDAMYWYRQDPGQGLRLIYYSQIVNDFQKGDIAEGYSVSREKKESFPLTVTSAQKNPTAFYLCASSIVGEREVPSMRQFFGPGTRLTVL.

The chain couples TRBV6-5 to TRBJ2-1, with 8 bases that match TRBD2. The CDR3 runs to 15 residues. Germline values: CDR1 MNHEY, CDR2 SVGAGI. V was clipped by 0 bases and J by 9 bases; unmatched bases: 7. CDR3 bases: TGTGCCAGCAGTTACTCGCCGGGGGGGCAGGGTGAGCAGTTCTTC. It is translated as CASSYSPGGQGEQFF.

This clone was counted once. The CDR3, as DNA: TGTGCCAGCAGCTTGGACGAGACTAGCGGGAGGCAGTCCTACGAGCAGTACTTC. This encodes CASSLDETSGRQSYEQYF. This chain connects TRBV5-4 to TRBJ2-7; TRBD2 matches at 13 bases. The ends lost 0 bases at V and 1 base at J; junction bases unmatched: 7. Per the germline V gene, CDR1 is SGHNT and CDR2 is YYREEE (reference sequence). This CDR3 is 18 amino acids long.